Following are 31 T cell receptor beta chains from one sample sequenced in a study of molecular identifiers for immune sequencing clone quantification. One entry per CDR3 protein, called by TCRdb with MiXCR from the PCR reads. The profile covers hundreds of thousands of distinct CDR3 sequences, with over 20% appearing a single time and roughly 0.8% taken by the ten largest. Material: naive CD8+ T cells from blood, with Jurkat cell RNA spiked in. Subset here: FACS-sorted CD8+CD4-CCR7+CD45RA+ naive T cells. These receptors were collected from a human donor in good health. Some libraries in this study had Jurkat cell RNA spiked in.

This clonotype occurred many times. The chain carries TRBV13 and TRBJ1-2; no reliable D call. The CDR3 consists of 13 residues. Trimming removed 5 bases at V and 5 bases at J, with 12 bases between. CDR1 PRHDT and CDR2 FYEKMQ come from the germline V gene (reference sequence). CDR3 in amino acids: CASSNGSGYGYTF. The CDR3 coding sequence is TGTGCCAGCAGCAACGGGTCTGGATATGGCTACACCTTC.

This clonotype was detected ten times or more. The chain carries TRBV12-5 and TRBJ2-7; D remains ambiguous. The CDR3 loop spans 14 amino acids. The germline V and J ends were trimmed by 7 bases and 4 bases, with 17 bases remaining between them. Germline V gene lookup returns CDR1 LGHNT and CDR2 FRNRAP. The CDR3 here is CASATSLKSYEQYF. For the CDR3, the DNA is TGTGCTAGTGCCACTTCGCTGAAGTCATACGAGCAGTACTTC. Based on the CDR3 plus reference TRBV12-5 and TRBJ2-7, the full variable domain is DARVTQTPRHKVTEMGQEVTMRCQPILGHNTVFWYRQTMMQGLELLAYFRNRAPLDDSGMPKDRFSAEMPDATLATLKIQPSEPRDSAVYFCASATSLKSYEQYFGPGTRLTVT.

Turning to this clonotype: Just one base apart from a much larger clone, this may be a read error. The chain couples TRBV28 to TRBJ2-2, with 10 bases aligning to TRBD2. The CDR3 is made up of 17 amino acids. J was trimmed by 4 bases and V by 1 base; bases with no gene match: 6. Germline-derived CDR1 and CDR2 are MDHEN and SYDVKM. Written as DNA, the CDR3 is TGTGCCAGCAGTTTATTCATAGCGGGAGGTAGCACCGGGGAGCTGTTTTTT. Its translation: CASSLFIAGGSTGELFF.

Many counts were recorded for this clonotype. The chain links TRBV6-1 to TRBJ1-1; perhaps TRBD1 as D (6 bases). CDR3 length: 11 amino acids. The germline gives CDR1 MNHNS, CDR2 SASEGT. Trimming removed 7 bases from V and 7 bases from J, with 10 bases in between. In DNA, the CDR3 is TGTGCCAGCATGGGGGGGCATGAAGCTTTCTTT. It translates to CASMGGHEAFF.

On this clonotype: Being one base from a much bigger clone, this may be a read error. The V call is TRBV19, the J call TRBJ2-1; 10 nucleotides match TRBD2. The CDR3 has 15 amino acids. CDR1 is LNHDA, CDR2 SQIVND, per germline (reference sequence). The CDR3 region has the DNA TGTGTCAGTAGTATGGTAGCGGGGGGTTACAATGAGCAGTTCTTC. Translated, it gives CVSSMVAGGYNEQFF.

Remarks on this clonotype: A junction end diverges from the germline sequence, so it may reflect a read error. The chain has TRBV12-3 or TRBV12-4 and TRBJ2-2; 8 bases agree with TRBD1. The CDR3 contains 15 residues. CDR3 nucleotides: TGTGCCAGCTGTTTCGACAGGGGTGACACCGGGGAGCTGTTTTTT. As protein: CASCFDRGDTGELFF.

Turning to this clonotype: A much larger clone lies a single base off, so this may be a read error. This chain joins TRBV5-1 and TRBJ1-2; D is perhaps TRBD1 (6 bases). Per the germline V gene, CDR1 is SGHRS and CDR2 is YFSETQ. The CDR3 extends over 16 amino acids. V lost 1 base to trimming and J lost 2 bases, with 15 bases between them. The CDR3 DNA follows: TGCGCCAGCAGCTTGCTCGGCAGGGGCTCCAACTATGGCTACACCTTC. Translation gives CASSLLGRGSNYGYTF.

V is TRBV18 and J is TRBJ2-7, with 10 bases identical to TRBD1. Germline CDR1 and CDR2: KGHSH and LQKENI. V trimming: 3 bases; J trimming: 6 bases; junction bases outside the gene matches: 8. The CDR3 totals 15 residues. This CDR3 is CASSPRTGGSCEQYF. The CDR3 DNA is TGTGCCAGCTCACCGAGGACAGGGGGAAGCTGCGAGCAGTACTTC.

For this clonotype: This clone may be a read error of a much larger clone one base away. The J gene is TRBJ1-1, the V gene TRBV9, with D possibly TRBD1 on 6 matching bases. The CDR3 has 18 residues. Germline loops: CDR1 SGDLS, CDR2 YYNGEE. CDR3 DNA: TGTGCCAGCAGCGTAGACCCCCGGCAGGGGTCGATGAACGCTGAAGCTTTCTTT. Amino acids: CASSVDPRQGSMNAEAFF. The full variable domain, completed using reference TRBV9 and TRBJ1-1, is DSGVTQTPKHLITATGQRVTLRCSPRSGDLSVYWYQQSLDQGLQFLIQYYNGEERAKGNILERFSAQQFPDLHSELNLSSLELGDSALYFCASSVDPRQGSMNAEAFFGQGTRLTVV.

The chain links TRBV4-1 to TRBJ2-3, with 13 bases lining up with TRBD2. The length of the CDR3 is 17 residues. J gave up 4 bases and V 4 bases, and 8 bases lay outside the gene matches. The germline V gene has CDR1 MGHRA and CDR2 YSYEKL. The CDR3, as DNA: TGCGCCAGCAGCCCAAAGGGGACTAGCGGGGAATCAGATACGCAGTATTTT. Translating gives CASSPKGTSGESDTQYF.

This clonotype was recorded at least ten times. The chain links TRBV7-9 to TRBJ2-5, with 12 bases that match TRBD2. The CDR3 length is 19 residues. CDR1 and CDR2 from the germline V gene are SEHNR and FQNEAQ (reference sequence). The ends lost 5 bases at V and 4 bases at J; junction bases unmatched: 17. The DNA of the CDR3 is TGTGCCAGCAGCCCCAGTCATACCCTAGCGGGGGGGCATCGAGAGACCCAGTACTTC. This translates into CASSPSHTLAGGHRETQYF.

Concerning this clonotype: This clone may be a read error of a much larger clone one base away. The J gene is TRBJ1-1, the V gene TRBV12-3 or TRBV12-4; D is undetermined. The CDR3 is 13 residues long. The CDR3 nucleotides are TGTGCCAGCAGTTTTAAAGGGTGGCCTGAAGCTCTCTTT. Its protein is CASSFKGWPEALF.

This clonotype was detected ten times or more. The chain is built from TRBV7-6 and TRBJ2-5, with D possibly being TRBD1 (5 bases). V lost 5 bases, J lost 2 bases, and 15 bases lay in between. The CDR3 covers 15 residues. In germline, CDR1 is SGHVS, CDR2 FNYEAQ. For the CDR3, the DNA is TGTGCCAGCAGCCAGACACCAGGACAACAAGAGACCCAGTACTTC. The encoded protein is CASSQTPGQQETQYF.

This clonotype has at least ten counts. The rearrangement links TRBV7-9 to TRBJ2-3; D is ambiguous. The V gene's germline CDR1 is SEHNR and CDR2 FQNEAQ (reference sequence). Trimming cost V 6 bases and J 4 bases, with 14 bases left between them. The CDR3 covers 14 residues. CDR3 DNA sequence: TGTGCCAGCAGTCCGTCCCTTAGGGCAGATACGCAGTATTTT. Amino acids: CASSPSLRADTQYF.

This clonotype was seen only a few times. The V gene is TRBV21-1, the J gene TRBJ2-7; TRBD1, as called in the table, went unchecked against the DNA. TRBV21-1 is reported as a pseudogene. There are 16 residues in the CDR3. CDR3 sequence (DNA): TGTGCCAGCAGCAAAGGGACAGGGGCGACTGCCTACGGGCAGTACTTC. Its protein is CASSKGTGATAYGQYF.

CDR3 bases: TGTGCCTGGACCGGGACAGGGGGGTTCTACGAGCAGTACTTC. It codes for CAWTGTGGFYEQYF. The J gene is TRBJ2-7, the V gene TRBV30; TRBD1 agrees at 11 bases. This CDR3 region has 14 residues. Germline values: CDR1 GTSNPN, CDR2 SVGIG (reference sequence). With V trimmed by 4 bases and J by 3 bases, 5 bases remained unmatched.

In its sample, this clonotype was seen a few times. This chain uses TRBV18 with TRBJ1-1, with D tentatively TRBD1 (5 bases). This CDR3 region has 15 residues. V was clipped by 3 bases and J by 0 bases, with 11 bases between them. CDR1 is KGHSH and CDR2 is LQKENI in the germline V gene. DNA for the CDR3: TGTGCCAGCTCACCTTGGGACGATTTGAACACTGAAGCTTTCTTT. Amino acid sequence: CASSPWDDLNTEAFF.

This clonotype was found a few times. The chain recombines TRBV27 with TRBJ2-4; no reliable D call. This CDR3 spans 15 amino acids. Germline CDR1 MNHEY, CDR2 SMNVEV (reference sequence). Trimming left V 5 bases short and J 0 bases short, with 11 bases between. The CDR3, as DNA: TGTGCCAGCAGTCCCGAGGTACTAGCCAAAAACATTCAGTACTTC. This encodes CASSPEVLAKNIQYF.

As for this clonotype: A read error is possible here, since a much larger clone lies one base away. The chain uses TRBV20-1 and TRBJ2-7, with 7 bases lining up with TRBD2. Trimming removed 2 bases from V and 0 bases from J; junction bases left unmatched: 13. Germline CDR1 and CDR2: DFQATT and SNEGSKA (reference sequence). This CDR3 spans 17 amino acids. This CDR3 reads CSARSGGLSANSYEQYF. The CDR3 DNA reads TGCAGTGCTAGATCGGGGGGTTTGTCGGCAAACTCCTACGAGCAGTACTTC.

About this clonotype itself: One base away lies a much larger clone, so this may be a sequencing read error. This chain connects TRBV27 to TRBJ1-4; D might be TRBD1 (5 bases). The CDR3 loop spans 15 amino acids. Germline loops: CDR1 MNHEY, CDR2 SMNVEV (reference sequence). CDR3 nucleotides: TGTGCCGGCAGTCCCGTCGGGGCTGAGGATGAAAAACTGTTTTTT. The encoded protein is CAGSPVGAEDEKLFF.

This clonotype occurred a few times. This chain joins TRBV11-2 and TRBJ2-1, with 8 bases aligning to TRBD1. The CDR3 is 12 residues long. Trimming cost V 11 bases and J 5 bases; bases outside gene matches: 5. The V gene's germline CDR1 is SGHAT and CDR2 FQNNGV. CDR3 bases: TGTGCCTCAGGACAGGGAGACAATGAGCAGTTCTTC. It is translated as CASGQGDNEQFF.

The sample holds many counts of this clonotype. The gene calls are TRBV29-1 and TRBJ2-7, with D possibly matching TRBD2 (6 bases). CDR3 length: 16 residues. Trimming pared 1 base from V and 4 bases from J, leaving 20 bases between. Germline V gene data show CDR1 as SQVTM and CDR2 as ANQGSEA. The CDR3 region has the DNA TGCAGCGTTGAAGGGGGGGACGCCTCACGTGGTTACGAGCAGTACTTC. Translation gives CSVEGGDASRGYEQYF.

This clonotype was seen at least ten times. The chain carries TRBV27 and TRBJ2-1; tentatively, D is TRBD2 (6 bases). This CDR3 region has 15 residues. Deletions cut 10 bases from V and 2 bases from J, with 18 bases between. Germline values: CDR1 MNHEY, CDR2 SMNVEV (reference sequence). CDR3 in amino acids: CATTGAPGAYNEQFF. The CDR3 coding sequence is TGTGCCACCACGGGAGCCCCGGGGGCCTACAATGAGCAGTTCTTC.

Many counts were recorded for this clonotype. The chain uses TRBV12-3 or TRBV12-4 and TRBJ2-4, with 8 positions matching TRBD2. V dropped 4 bases and J dropped 2; count of bases not matched to a gene: 4. The CDR3 has 15 amino acids. The CDR3 here is CASSYSGITKNIQYF. The CDR3 DNA sequence: TGTGCCAGCAGTTATAGCGGGATTACCAAAAACATTCAGTACTTC.

On this clonotype itself: Possible read error: a much larger clone is one base away. J is TRBJ1-5 and V is TRBV5-3; possible D gene TRBD1, 6 bases. TRBV5-3 is placed among ORFs of uncertain function. There are 15 residues in the CDR3. Trimming pared 8 bases from V and 5 bases from J, leaving 20 bases between. For the CDR3, the DNA is TGTGCCAGCGGCTTGGAAGGGACATATTATCAGCCCCAGCATTTT. Protein product: CASGLEGTYYQPQHF.

This clonotype was seen ten or more times. V gene TRBV20-1 combines with J gene TRBJ2-7, with 8 positions matching TRBD1. After removal of 6 bases from V and 0 bases from J, the junction contained 13 bases not matched to a gene. The V gene's germline CDR1 is DFQATT and CDR2 SNEGSKA (reference sequence). The CDR3 has 16 residues. The CDR3 region is CSADGQGVGSSYEQYF. The CDR3 DNA sequence: TGCAGTGCGGATGGACAGGGAGTTGGGAGCTCCTACGAGCAGTACTTC.

This clonotype occurred many times. The chain joins TRBV27 to TRBJ1-1; TRBD1 aligns across 8 bases. J was trimmed by 4 bases and V by 3 bases; bases with no gene match: 1. The CDR3 is made up of 13 amino acids. CDR1 and CDR2 from the germline V gene are MNHEY and SMNVEV (reference sequence). CDR3 residues: CASSFTGGTEAFF. CDR3 DNA sequence: TGTGCCAGCAGTTTTACAGGGGGCACTGAAGCTTTCTTT.

This clonotype was recorded at least ten times. This chain joins TRBV9 and TRBJ1-6; the D is unclear. V lost 3 bases and J 6 bases, leaving 16 bases between the germline ends. The CDR3 totals 16 residues. Germline loops: CDR1 SGDLS, CDR2 YYNGEE. CDR3 amino acids: CASSAPLPGPNSPLHF. CDR3 nucleotides: TGTGCCAGCAGCGCCCCTCTTCCCGGGCCTAATTCACCCCTCCACTTT.

The rearrangement uses TRBV6-2 or TRBV6-3 and TRBJ2-3; D is possibly TRBD1 (6 bases). Trimming shortened V by 6 bases and J by 6 bases, and 19 bases separated the two germline ends. This CDR3 spans 15 amino acids. The germline V gene encodes CDR1 MNHEY and CDR2 SVGEGT. CDR3 protein: CASSSPGQVPDTQYF. The CDR3 bases are TGTGCCAGCAGCTCACCGGGACAAGTGCCGGATACGCAGTATTTT.

This clonotype was seen at least ten times. The chain carries TRBV20-1 and TRBJ1-1; D is perhaps TRBD1 (6 bases). The CDR3 sequence is 16 residues long. Germline CDR1 reads DFQATT; CDR2 reads SNEGSKA (reference sequence). V lost 1 base, J lost 2 bases, and 17 bases lay in between. The CDR3 region is CSARAYTQGSNTEAFF. The CDR3 DNA reads as TGCAGTGCTAGAGCCTACACACAGGGCTCCAACACTGAAGCTTTCTTT.

The rearrangement uses TRBV7-9 and TRBJ2-1; 8 nucleotides line up with TRBD2. The trim removed 7 bases at V and 3 bases at J, leaving 8 bases unmatched. Germline V lookup: CDR1 SEHNR, CDR2 FQNEAQ (reference sequence). The CDR3 sequence is 15 residues long. The CDR3 DNA sequence: TGTGCCAGCACCCCCGGGGGGGTGAACTACAATGAGCAGTTCTTC. The encoded protein is CASTPGGVNYNEQFF.